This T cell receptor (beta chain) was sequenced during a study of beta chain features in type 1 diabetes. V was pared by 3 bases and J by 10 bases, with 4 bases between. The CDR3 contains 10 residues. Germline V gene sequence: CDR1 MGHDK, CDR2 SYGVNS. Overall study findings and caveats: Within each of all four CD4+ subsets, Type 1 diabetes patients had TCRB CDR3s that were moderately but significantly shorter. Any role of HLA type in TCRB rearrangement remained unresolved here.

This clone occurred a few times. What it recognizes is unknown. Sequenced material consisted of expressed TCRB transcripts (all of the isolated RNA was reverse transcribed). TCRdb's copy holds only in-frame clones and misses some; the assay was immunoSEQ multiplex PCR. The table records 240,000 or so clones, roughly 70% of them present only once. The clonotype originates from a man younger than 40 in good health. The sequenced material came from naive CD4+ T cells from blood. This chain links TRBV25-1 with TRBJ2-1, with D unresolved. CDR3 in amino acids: CASSDSEQFF. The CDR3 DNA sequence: TGTGCCAGCAGTGATTCGGAGCAGTTCTTC.